This TCR beta chain appears in the sequencing data of a study of cytomegalovirus exposure and HLA in healthy donors. Remarks on this clone: The antigen remains unidentified.

The germline V gene has CDR1 SGHNT and CDR2 YYREEE (reference sequence). V was pared by 1 base and J by 3 bases, with 10 bases of the junction left unmatched. The CDR3 has 16 residues. Primers for the PCR totalled 60 Vbeta and 13 Jbeta. Method: immunoSEQ multiplex PCR; TCRdb's copy keeps in-frame clones and lacks some. The sample yields approximately 110,000 clones, of which the top ten take up 6.5% to 7%. Study-level results: In a later analysis, across HLA loci, associated TCR counts were highest for DRB1, lowest for HLA-C.

The chain employs TRBV5-4 and TRBJ2-7; 7 bases line up with TRBD2. Sequenced: PBMCs. The TCR was taken from a man in his forties in good health and CMV-seropositive. This chain's CDR3 is CASSLWGETSRYEQYF. CDR3 coding DNA: TGTGCCAGCAGCTTGTGGGGGGAGACTAGCCGCTACGAGCAGTACTTC.